One T cell receptor (beta chain) is described in this entry. What it recognizes is unknown. Using immunoSEQ multiplex PCR, the repertoire was profiled, and TCRdb retains in-frame clones only, with some absent. The repertoire includes about 110,000 clones, more than 70% of them detected once, and over 3% sits in the top ten. With 1 base removed from V and 4 bases from J, the gap between germline ends came to 7 bases. Per germline, CDR1 SEHNR and CDR2 FQNEAQ (reference sequence). CDR3 length equals 13 residues. The data were obtained in a study of T cell responses to AZD1222 COVID-19 vaccine. Study-level points and caveats: Recipients of AZD1222 seropositive at baseline numbered only 5 to 7. There were mostly white British donors and more females than males, and clonal diversity was possibly underestimated. Repertoires were obtained solely post-peak T cell response.

The sample was peripheral blood, taken on day 0 of MenACWY control vaccination. The chain combines TRBV7-9 with TRBJ1-2; tentatively, D is TRBD1 (5 bases). This receptor was taken from an adult in good health. The CDR3 sequence: CASSLGQSYGYTF. CDR3 sequence (DNA): TGTGCCAGCAGCTTAGGACAGAGCTATGGCTACACCTTC.